Listed here are 13 T cell receptor beta chains from one sample, sequenced in a study of tumor and adjacent non-tumor tissue in lung cancer. TCRbeta libraries were built with three rounds of nested PCR, modified from ARM-PCR. MiXCR, run by TCRdb on the multiplex PCR reads, gives a single entry per CDR3 protein. The table lists over 130,000 distinct CDR3 sequences, around 61% of them singletons. This sample's RNA came from whole unsorted tissue. The sample taken for sequencing was lung tumor tissue. These receptors originate from a man between 60 and 75 years old with small cell lung cancer.

The DNA of the CDR3 is TGTGCCAGCAGATGGGGTGGGGGCAATCAGCCCCAGCATTTT. Translating it yields CASRWGGGNQPQHF. V usage is TRBV6-1 and J usage is TRBJ1-5; D not certain. CDR3 length: 14 amino acids. Germline assignment: CDR1 MNHNS and CDR2 SASEGT. V lost 6 bases to trimming and J lost 2 bases, with 11 bases between them.

Regarding this clonotype: It may be a read error: a sequence one base away is much more abundant. This chain uses TRBV20-1 with TRBJ2-3; 7 bases map to TRBD2. The ends lost 4 bases at V and 5 bases at J; junction bases unmatched: 6. This CDR3 spans 13 amino acids. Germline values: CDR1 DFQATT, CDR2 SNEGSKA (reference sequence). CDR3 nucleotides: TGCAGTGCTAACCCGGGAGGCCTAGATACGCAGTATTTT. Its protein is CSANPGGLDTQYF.

The rearrangement links TRBV28 to TRBJ2-5; 9 positions agree with TRBD2. Germline V gene sequence: CDR1 MDHEN, CDR2 SYDVKM. The CDR3 has 16 amino acids. V dropped 6 bases and J dropped 3; count of bases not matched to a gene: 11. The CDR3 sequence: CASRLTRLAEEETQYF. The CDR3 DNA sequence: TGTGCCAGCAGGTTAACCCGACTAGCGGAGGAAGAGACCCAGTACTTC.

This clonotype was observed a handful of times. V gene TRBV4-2 combines with J gene TRBJ2-7; possible D gene TRBD1, 6 bases. Germline CDR1 reads LGHNA; CDR2 reads YNFKEQ. This CDR3 has 15 amino acids. V was pared by 0 bases and J by 2 bases, with 11 bases between. The CDR3, as DNA: TGTGCCAGCAGCCAAGACTCCAGGGGAACCTACGAGCAGTACGTC. Its protein product is CASSQDSRGTYEQYV.

Notes on this clonotype: An end of the junction differs from the germline gene, which may be a read error. The rearrangement links TRBV20-1 to TRBJ2-1, with 9 bases lining up with TRBD2. The CDR3 covers 15 residues. Germline V gene sequence: CDR1 DFQATT, CDR2 SNEGSKA (reference sequence). The CDR3: CSTRSSSGAYNDQFF. The CDR3 region has the DNA TGCAGTACTAGATCGTCTAGCGGGGCCTACAATGACCAGTTCTTC.

In this sample, this clonotype turned up once. V and J are TRBV20-1 and TRBJ1-2; D gene uncertain. Trimming removed 6 bases at V and 7 bases at J, with 9 bases between. Germline assignment: CDR1 DFQATT and CDR2 SNEGSKA (reference sequence). The CDR3 has 10 amino acids. The CDR3 DNA reads TGCAGTGCGCCCAATTGTGGCTACACCTTC. Its protein is CSAPNCGYTF.

Concerning this clonotype itself: The junction differs from germline at one of its ends, possibly a read error. V is TRBV24-1 and J is TRBJ2-3; tentatively, D is TRBD1 (6 bases). The CDR3 length is 15 residues. In germline, CDR1 is KGHDR, CDR2 SFDVKD. For the CDR3, the DNA is TGTGCCACCAGTGGTGGCAGGGGAAGATTAGATATGCAGTATTTT. It yields the protein CATSGGRGRLDMQYF.

This chain uses TRBV20-1 with TRBJ2-5; D not certain. V was shortened by 4 bases and J by 4 bases, with 7 bases between the two germline ends. This CDR3 is 11 amino acids long. CDR1 DFQATT and CDR2 SNEGSKA come from the germline V gene (reference sequence). This CDR3 reads CSATPRETQYF. CDR3 sequence (DNA): TGCAGTGCTACCCCCCGAGAGACCCAGTACTTC.

This clonotype appeared a few times. Being one base from a much bigger clone, this may be a read error. V and J are TRBV11-2 and TRBJ2-1; possible D gene TRBD2, 5 bases. This CDR3 has 12 residues. CDR1 is SGHAT, CDR2 FQNNGV, per germline. CDR3 nucleotides: TGTGCCAGCAGCCGATCGGGAAATGAGCTGTTCTTC. Protein: CASSRSGNELFF.

The sample holds many counts of this clonotype. This chain links TRBV29-1 with TRBJ2-3; TRBD2 matches at 10 bases. Germline V lookup: CDR1 SQVTM, CDR2 ANQGSEA. After removal of 3 bases from V and 0 bases from J, the junction contained 3 bases not matched to a gene. The CDR3 length is 15 residues. The chain's CDR3 is CSVETLAGSTDTQYF. CDR3 nucleotide sequence: TGCAGCGTTGAGACACTAGCGGGAAGCACAGATACGCAGTATTTT.

This clonotype was observed many times. The chain joins TRBV29-1 to TRBJ1-2; TRBD1 agrees at 9 bases. The V segment lost 7 bases and the J segment 6 bases; nucleotides outside the gene matches: 9. The CDR3 sequence is 13 residues long. Germline CDR1 and CDR2: SQVTM and ANQGSEA. The CDR3: CSAGYRTGDGYTF. As DNA, the CDR3 is TGCAGCGCGGGGTATCGGACAGGGGATGGCTACACCTTC.

On this clonotype itself: This is likely a read error, given that the CDR3 carries no conserved phenylalanine or tryptophan at its end. The genes are TRBV6-1 and TRBJ2-7; D may be TRBD2 (5 bases). This CDR3 has 14 amino acids. In germline, CDR1 is MNHNS, CDR2 SASEGT. The CDR3 nucleotides are TGTGTCAGCAGTAGTTCGGGGATGACCTACGAGCAGTACATC. It is translated as CVSSSSGMTYEQYI.

Details on this clonotype: An end of the junction differs from the germline gene, which may be a read error. The chain has TRBV11-1 and TRBJ2-2; 7 positions match TRBD2. In germline, CDR1 is SGHAT, CDR2 FQDESV (reference sequence). CDR3 length: 15 residues. In nucleotides, the CDR3 is TGTACCAGCAGTTGGACTAGTGGGAATATCGGGGAGCTGTTTTTT. Its protein product is CTSSWTSGNIGELFF.